Described below is a single T cell receptor (beta chain) sequence and its context. What this receptor recognizes is not known. No base quality information exists; no much larger clone differs at one position. The sample belongs to a study of vaccination and CD4 T cells after COVID-19 (dated by TCRdb to between 2021 and 2024). Concerning the study at large: Convalescent patients had a positive SARS-CoV-2 result on nasal swab PCR, and of these patients, several had mild disease and one had severe disease. The convalescent cohort included six males and four females, with two Hispanic individuals, seven Caucasians, two Asians and one multiracial person. Post-COVID blood samples from convalescent patients were collected a median of approximately 100 days after diagnosis, with a range of about 30 to 170 days. Post-vaccine blood samples were taken a median of roughly 72 days after the second vaccine dose, with a range of roughly 14 to 250 days. In nine to eleven COVID-19 convalescent patients and a handful of infection-naive healthy vaccine recipients, researchers compared the spike-specific CD4+ TCR repertoire from before mRNA vaccination with the repertoire from after. Overlapping spike peptide pools from SARS-CoV-2 and from the common cold coronaviruses HCoV-NL63, HCoV-OC43 and HCoV-229E were used as culture stimuli. Each participant got two doses of either the Pfizer-BioNTech BNT162b2 vaccine (n=8) or the Moderna mRNA-1273 vaccine (n=2). Control cultures used a CEFX viral epitope pool as positive control, an HIV-1 Nef peptide pool as negative control, or no peptide.

Library preparation used PCR. TCR sequencing of DNA from cultured CD4+ T cells used the Oncomine TCR Beta short-read assay at the Johns Hopkins FTIC core. Genomic DNA was extracted from the cultured CD4+ T cells with the QIAamp micro DNA kit. Oncomine TCR Beta libraries from cultured CD4+ T cells were pooled using unique dual indexes and sequenced on an Illumina iSeq 100. The authors' analysis ran thus. Non-productive sequences were filtered out, and CDR3s that did not start with C, did not end with F or W, or were shorter than 7 amino acids were discarded. Antigen-specific clonotypes were identified using the MANAFEST web application through comparison of peptide-stimulated wells with reference and other culture wells. Positive clones required FDR below 0.05, an odds ratio above 5, and productive frequency above 0.1% in at least two of three replicate wells. Clonotypes that were significantly expanded in both SARS-CoV-2 spike wells and at least one common cold coronavirus spike condition were defined as cross-reactive. Levenshtein distances (stringdist) and unrooted phylogenetic trees (ape) in R version 3.6.1 were used to assess CDR3 homology. TCRdb trimmed the raw reads at Q25, called clones with MiXCR and kept productive beta chains. Rows are combined by CDR3 protein, so each entry shows the most common genes and DNA. V and J calls and clone size were set by TCRdb, not the authors. The sample table records about 18,000 distinct CDR3 sequences; about 60% of these occur just once. The biggest ten clones account for 9.7% of the sample.

Findings and caveats that apply to the study as a whole: In convalescent patients, a median approximately 83% of post-vaccine SARS-CoV-2-reactive clones were detected only after vaccination, and vaccine-specific priming was suggested by this finding. Of the vaccine-specific clones found in convalescent patients, nearly all (304 of 307) were mono-reactive for SARS-CoV-2 spike instead of being cross-reactive with common cold coronaviruses. The study included relatively few convalescent patients and did not analyze early timepoints after natural infection. Although the median number of SARS-CoV-2-reactive clonotypes went up from around 19 after infection to 38 after vaccination, the increase was not significant.

The CDR3 goes from the cysteine to the phenylalanine over 12 residues. CDR3 DNA only is kept here, 36 bases in frame from base 1. CDR1 SGHTA and CDR2 FQGNSA were looked up in the germline V gene. V and J lose 4 bases and 3 bases, and a span of 3 bases separates them. What the treatment or condition label conveys for this sample: roughly nine-day PBMC culture with coronavirus spike peptide pools or control peptides (ViraFEST assay). The ViraFEST assay was used in the study, in which antigen-specific T cells were expanded with peptide pools and expanded clonotypes were subsequently identified by TCR sequencing. The convalescent patients' positive SARS-CoV-2 PCR tests were from March to December 2020, which was before the Alpha, Beta and Delta variants emerged in the United States. PBMCs were cultured at approximately 2.1 million per well in IMDM supplemented with 5% human AB serum and 9 to 10 IU/ml IL-2, with around 10 ug/ml peptide pools added. Half of the culture medium was replaced with fresh IL-2-containing medium on days 3 and 7. After roughly nine days of culture, CD4+ T cells were isolated by negative selection using the EasySep CD4+ T cell isolation kit. Ficoll-Paque Plus gradient centrifugation was used to isolate PBMCs from whole blood, and the isolated PBMCs were then either used fresh or cryopreserved at -140C. Each culture condition was generally run in triplicate wells.

The TCR comes from a human donor who had recovered from COVID-19. The sequences come from CD4+ T cells from blood, cultured in vitro, collected after SARS-CoV-2 vaccination. This chain is built from TRBV7-2 and TRBJ2-2; no D gene can be assigned with confidence. The CDR3 is CASSSYTGELFF. The DNA reads as follows: TGTGCCAGCAGCTCATACACCGGGGAGCTGTTTTTT.